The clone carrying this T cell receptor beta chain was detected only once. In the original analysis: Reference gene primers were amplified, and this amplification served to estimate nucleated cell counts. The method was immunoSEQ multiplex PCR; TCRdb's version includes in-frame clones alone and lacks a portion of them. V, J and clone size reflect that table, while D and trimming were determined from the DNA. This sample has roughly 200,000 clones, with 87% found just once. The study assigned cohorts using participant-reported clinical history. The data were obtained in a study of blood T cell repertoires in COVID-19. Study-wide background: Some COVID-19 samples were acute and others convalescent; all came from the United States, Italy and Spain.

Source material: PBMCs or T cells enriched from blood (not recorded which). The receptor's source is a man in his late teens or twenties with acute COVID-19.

The CDR3 DNA follows: TGTGCCAGCAGCGTAGCAGCGGGAAAATACAATGAGCAGTTCTTC. It specifies CASSVAAGKYNEQFF. The chain combines TRBV9 with TRBJ2-1; 7 bases agree with TRBD2. The germline V gene encodes CDR1 SGDLS and CDR2 YYNGEE. The CDR3 has 15 residues. Losses at the gene ends were 0 bases for V and 4 bases for J; bases not matched to a gene: 4. The variable domain in full, completed from reference TRBV9 and TRBJ2-1, reads DSGVTQTPKHLITATGQRVTLRCSPRSGDLSVYWYQQSLDQGLQFLIQYYNGEERAKGNILERFSAQQFPDLHSELNLSSLELGDSALYFCASSVAAGKYNEQFFGPGTRLTVL.